Described below is a single T cell receptor beta chain sequence and its context. Its cognate antigen is unknown. The data were taken from a study of cytomegalovirus exposure and HLA in healthy donors. Across the study: The early release's HLA-typed donors yielded roughly 85 million unique TCRs.

Vbeta (60) and Jbeta (13) primers were used in the PCR. Authors' processing steps: About 11 million of 70 million to 80 million unique TCR beta chains were shared, per a later count. The table came from immunoSEQ multiplex PCR; TCRdb's copy has only in-frame clones and leaves some out. The V and J calls and clone size come from that table; D and trimming were worked out from the DNA. Here the sample spans some 130,000 clones, about 82% being singletons. General observations from the study: TCR beta V- and J-gene trimming, according to a later analysis, was linked to a missense DCLRE1C variant. Evidence from a later analysis indicated that most CMV-associated TCR beta chains looked HLA-restricted.

This CDR3 region has 13 residues. In germline, CDR1 is SEHNR, CDR2 FQNEAQ (reference sequence). Unmatched junction bases numbered 4, after V lost 6 bases and J lost 5 bases. Sequenced sample: PBMCs. The source of this sequence is a boy between 10 and 17 years old in good health and CMV-seronegative. The chain recombines TRBV7-9 with TRBJ2-4, with 7 bases matching TRBD2. CDR3 bases: TGTGCCAGCAGTTCACGGGGGGAAAACATTCAGTACTTC. Translating it yields CASSSRGENIQYF. The entire variable domain, with the rest obtained from reference TRBV7-9 and TRBJ2-4, is as follows: DTGVSQNPRHKITKRGQNVTFRCDPISEHNRLYWYRQTLGQGPEFLTYFQNEAQLEKSRLLSDRFSAERPKGSFSTLEIQRTEQGDSAMYLCASSSRGENIQYFGAGTRLSVL.